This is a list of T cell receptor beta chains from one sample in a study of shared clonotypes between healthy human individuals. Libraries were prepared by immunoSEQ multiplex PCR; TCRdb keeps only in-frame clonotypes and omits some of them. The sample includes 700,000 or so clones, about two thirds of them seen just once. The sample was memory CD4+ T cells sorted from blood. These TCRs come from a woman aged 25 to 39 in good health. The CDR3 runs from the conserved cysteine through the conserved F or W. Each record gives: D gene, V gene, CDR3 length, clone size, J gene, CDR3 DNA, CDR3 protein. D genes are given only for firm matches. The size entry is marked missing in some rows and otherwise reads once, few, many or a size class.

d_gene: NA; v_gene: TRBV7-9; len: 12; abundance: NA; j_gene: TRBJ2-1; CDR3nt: TGTGCCGGACAAAAAGGCGGCAATGAGCAGTTCTTC; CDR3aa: CAGQKGGNEQFF
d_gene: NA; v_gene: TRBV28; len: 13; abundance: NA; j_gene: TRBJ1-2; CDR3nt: TGTGCCAGCACATCTCTTGGATCCTATGGCTACACCTTC; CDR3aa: CASTSLGSYGYTF
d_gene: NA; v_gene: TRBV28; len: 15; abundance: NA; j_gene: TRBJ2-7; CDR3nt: TGTGCCAGCAGTTCCCTGGAAGCTTTGCCCTACGAGCAGTACTTC; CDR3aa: CASSSLEALPYEQYF
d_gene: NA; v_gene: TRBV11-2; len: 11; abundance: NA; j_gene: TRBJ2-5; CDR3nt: TGTGCCAGCAGCAACCAAGAGACCCAGTACTTC; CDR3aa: CASSNQETQYF
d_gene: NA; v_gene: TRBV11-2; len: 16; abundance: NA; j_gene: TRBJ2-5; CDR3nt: TGTGCCAGCAGCTTCGGTGCCGTAACGGGGCAAGAGACCCAGTACTTC; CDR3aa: CASSFGAVTGQETQYF
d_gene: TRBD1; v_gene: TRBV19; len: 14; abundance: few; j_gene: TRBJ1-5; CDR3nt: TGTGCCAGTAGTGTAGACAGGGTTAATCAGCCCCAGCATTTT; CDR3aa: CASSVDRVNQPQHF
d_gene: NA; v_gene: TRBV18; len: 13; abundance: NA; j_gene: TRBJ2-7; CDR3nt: TGTGCCAGCTCACCGGGGGAACACTACGAGCAGTACTTC; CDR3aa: CASSPGEHYEQYF
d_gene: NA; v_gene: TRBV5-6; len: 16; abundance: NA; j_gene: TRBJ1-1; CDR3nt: TGTGCCAGCATCCTGGATCGAGGACCGAGGAACACTGAAGCTTTCTTT; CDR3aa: CASILDRGPRNTEAFF
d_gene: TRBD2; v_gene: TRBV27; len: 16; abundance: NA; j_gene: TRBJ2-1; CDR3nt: TGTGCCAGCAGCCGCGGAACTAGCGGGAGGAACAATGAGCAGTTCTTC; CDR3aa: CASSRGTSGRNNEQFF
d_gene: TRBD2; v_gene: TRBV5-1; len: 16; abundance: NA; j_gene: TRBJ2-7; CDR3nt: TGCGCCAGCAGCCGCACCTCTAGCGGGCCATCCTACGAGCAGTACTTC; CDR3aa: CASSRTSSGPSYEQYF
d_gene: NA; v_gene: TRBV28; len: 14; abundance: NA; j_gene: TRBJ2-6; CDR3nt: TGTGCCAGCAGCATGGGCTCTGGGGCCAACGTCCTGACTTTC; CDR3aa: CASSMGSGANVLTF
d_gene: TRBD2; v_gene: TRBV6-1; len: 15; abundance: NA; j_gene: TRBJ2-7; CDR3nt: TGTGCCAGCGGTAGGGGAGGGTATAGCTCCTACGAGCAGTACTTC; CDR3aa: CASGRGGYSSYEQYF
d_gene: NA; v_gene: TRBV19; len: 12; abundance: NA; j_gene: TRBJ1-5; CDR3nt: TGTGCCAGTAGTATGAGAAATCAGCCCCAGCATTTT; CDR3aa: CASSMRNQPQHF
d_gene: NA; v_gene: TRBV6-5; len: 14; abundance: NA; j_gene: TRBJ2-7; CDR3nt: TGTGCCAGCAGTAGCCGGGACGTAGCCTACGAGCAGTACTTC; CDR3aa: CASSSRDVAYEQYF
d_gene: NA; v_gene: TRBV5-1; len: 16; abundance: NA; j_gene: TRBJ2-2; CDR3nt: TGCGCCAGCAGCTTGGACCTTGGGATCTCCACCGGGGAGCTGTTTTTT; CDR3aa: CASSLDLGISTGELFF
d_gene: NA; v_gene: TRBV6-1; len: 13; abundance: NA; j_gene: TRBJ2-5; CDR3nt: TGTGCCAGCAGTCGGACAGCTCAAGAGACCCAGTACTTC; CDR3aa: CASSRTAQETQYF
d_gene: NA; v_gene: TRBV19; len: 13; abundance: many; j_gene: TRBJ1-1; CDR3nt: TGTGCCAGTAGTATCCTTAGGGCCACTGAAGCTTTCTTT; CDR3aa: CASSILRATEAFF
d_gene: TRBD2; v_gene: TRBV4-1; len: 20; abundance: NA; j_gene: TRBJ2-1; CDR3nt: TGCGCCAGCAGCCAAGCATACCGGGGCCTTAGCGGGGAAGTTATCGATGAGCAGTTCTTC; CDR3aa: CASSQAYRGLSGEVIDEQFF
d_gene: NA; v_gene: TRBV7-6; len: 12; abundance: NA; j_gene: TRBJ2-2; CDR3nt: TGTGCCAGCAGCCCGCGAGCCGGGGAGCTGTTTTTT; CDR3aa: CASSPRAGELFF
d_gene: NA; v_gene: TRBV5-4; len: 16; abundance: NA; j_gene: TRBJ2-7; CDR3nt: TGTGCCAGCAGCTTGGGAGGGTTGTCCCCCTCCTACGAGCAGTACTTC; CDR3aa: CASSLGGLSPSYEQYF
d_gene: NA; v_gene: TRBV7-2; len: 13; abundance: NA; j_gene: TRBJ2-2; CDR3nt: TGTGCCAGCAGCCCCGTTCCCACCGGGGAGCTGTTTTTT; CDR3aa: CASSPVPTGELFF
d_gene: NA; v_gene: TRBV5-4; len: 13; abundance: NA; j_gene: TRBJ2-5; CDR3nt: TGTGCCAGCAGCTTGGGACTAGAAGAGACCCAGTACTTC; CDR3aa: CASSLGLEETQYF
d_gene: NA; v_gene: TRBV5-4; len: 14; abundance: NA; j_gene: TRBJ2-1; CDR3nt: TGTGCCAGCAGCTTAGTGTCTGGGGGGCATGAGCAGTTCTTC; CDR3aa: CASSLVSGGHEQFF
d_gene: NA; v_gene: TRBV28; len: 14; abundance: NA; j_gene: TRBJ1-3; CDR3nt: TGTGCCAGCAGTCCCCACCGCAAGGGAAACACCATATATTTT; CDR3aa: CASSPHRKGNTIYF
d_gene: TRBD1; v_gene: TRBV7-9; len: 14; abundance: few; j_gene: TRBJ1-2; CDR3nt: TGTGCCAGCAGCGCACAGGGGGCTGGCTATGGCTACACCTTC; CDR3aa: CASSAQGAGYGYTF
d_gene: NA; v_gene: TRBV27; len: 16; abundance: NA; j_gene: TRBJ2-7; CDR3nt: TGTGCCAGCAGTCCCGCGTATTCCGGGACACCTTACGAGCAGTACTTC; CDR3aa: CASSPAYSGTPYEQYF
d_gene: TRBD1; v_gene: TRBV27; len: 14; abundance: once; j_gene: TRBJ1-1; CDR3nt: TGTGCCAGCAGACCGACAGGGAGGCACACTGAAGCTTTCTTT; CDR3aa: CASRPTGRHTEAFF
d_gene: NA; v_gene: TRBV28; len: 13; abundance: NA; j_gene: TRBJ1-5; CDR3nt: TGTGCCAACTCTAACGGGGGGTGGCAGCCCCAGCATTTT; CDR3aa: CANSNGGWQPQHF
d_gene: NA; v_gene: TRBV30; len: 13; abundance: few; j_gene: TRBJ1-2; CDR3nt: TGTGCCTGGGACCTAATCCGGGATCCAGGCTACACCTTC; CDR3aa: CAWDLIRDPGYTF
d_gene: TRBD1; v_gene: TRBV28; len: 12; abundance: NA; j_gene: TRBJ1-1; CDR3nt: TGTGCCAGCAGTAACAGGGGGCGCGGAGCTTTCTTT; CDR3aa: CASSNRGRGAFF
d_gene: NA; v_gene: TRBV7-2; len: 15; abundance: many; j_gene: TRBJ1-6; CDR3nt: TGTGCCAGCAGCTTAGATCAGGGAGCCAATTCACCCCTCCACTTT; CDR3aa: CASSLDQGANSPLHF
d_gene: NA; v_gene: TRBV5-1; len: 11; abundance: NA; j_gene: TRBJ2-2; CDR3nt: TGCGCCAGCAGCCTCCAACGGGAGCTGTTTTTT; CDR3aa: CASSLQRELFF
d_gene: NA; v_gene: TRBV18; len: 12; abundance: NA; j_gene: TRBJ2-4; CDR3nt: TGTGCCAGCTCACCAGAGCAGCGGATTCAGTACTTC; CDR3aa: CASSPEQRIQYF
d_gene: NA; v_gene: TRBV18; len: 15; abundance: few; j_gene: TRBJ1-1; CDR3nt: TGTGCCAGCTCACCGAGGGACCGCCTTTCCACTGAAGCTTTCTTT; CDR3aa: CASSPRDRLSTEAFF
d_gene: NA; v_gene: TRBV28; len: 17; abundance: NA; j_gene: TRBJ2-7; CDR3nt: TGTGCCAGCAGTTTACACGGGAAGTCAGTTCCCACCTACGAGCAGTACTTC; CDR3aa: CASSLHGKSVPTYEQYF
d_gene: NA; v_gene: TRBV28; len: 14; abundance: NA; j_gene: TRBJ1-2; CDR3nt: TGTGCCAGCAGTTCAGCCTCAGGGGTCTATGGCTACACCTTC; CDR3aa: CASSSASGVYGYTF
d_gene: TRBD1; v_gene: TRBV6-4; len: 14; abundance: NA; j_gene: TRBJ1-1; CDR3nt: TGTGCCAGCAGAGGACAGGCCACGAACACTGAAGCTTTCTTT; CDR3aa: CASRGQATNTEAFF
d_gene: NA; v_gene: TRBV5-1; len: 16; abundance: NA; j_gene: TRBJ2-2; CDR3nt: TGCGCCAGCAGCTTGGAATCCGGACAGAACACCGGGGAGCTGTTTTTT; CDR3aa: CASSLESGQNTGELFF
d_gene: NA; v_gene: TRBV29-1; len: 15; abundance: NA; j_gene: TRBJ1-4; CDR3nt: TGCAGCGTTGTGTACAGAACCGCAACTAATGAAAAACTGTTTTTT; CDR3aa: CSVVYRTATNEKLFF
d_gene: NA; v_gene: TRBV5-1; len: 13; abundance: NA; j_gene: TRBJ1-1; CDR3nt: TGCGCCAGCAGCGTCGACAAGAACACTGAAGCTTTCTTT; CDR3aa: CASSVDKNTEAFF
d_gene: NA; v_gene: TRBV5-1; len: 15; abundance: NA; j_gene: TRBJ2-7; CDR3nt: TGCGCCAGCAGCTTGATGGAGCTCCGCCCTTACGAGCAGTACTTC; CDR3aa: CASSLMELRPYEQYF
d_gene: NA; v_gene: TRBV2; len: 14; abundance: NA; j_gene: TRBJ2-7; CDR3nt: TGTGCCAGCGCGGCGCAGGGGCCCTCCTACGAGCAGTACTTC; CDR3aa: CASAAQGPSYEQYF
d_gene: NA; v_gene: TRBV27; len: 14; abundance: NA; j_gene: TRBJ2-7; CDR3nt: TGTGCCAGCAGCTCCCCAGCATCCCCCCACGAGCAGTACTTC; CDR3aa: CASSSPASPHEQYF
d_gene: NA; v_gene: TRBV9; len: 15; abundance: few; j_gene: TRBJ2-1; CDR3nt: TGTGCCAGCAGCGTAGCCAGCGGCAACTACAATGAGCAGTTCTTC; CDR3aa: CASSVASGNYNEQFF
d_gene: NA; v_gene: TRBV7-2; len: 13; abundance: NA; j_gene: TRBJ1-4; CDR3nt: TGTGCCAGCAGCTACCTGGAGAGCGAAAAACTGTTTTTT; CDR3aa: CASSYLESEKLFF
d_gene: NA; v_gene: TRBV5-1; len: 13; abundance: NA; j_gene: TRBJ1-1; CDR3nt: TGCGCCAGCAGCTTTGAGGGGTTGGCTGAAGCTTTCTTT; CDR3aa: CASSFEGLAEAFF
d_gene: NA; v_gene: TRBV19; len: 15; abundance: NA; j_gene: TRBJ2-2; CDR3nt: TGTGCCAGTACCGCCGGGCCAGGAAGGACCGGGGAGCTGTTTTTT; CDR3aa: CASTAGPGRTGELFF
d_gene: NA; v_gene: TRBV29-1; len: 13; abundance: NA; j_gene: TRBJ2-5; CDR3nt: TGCAGCGCCGCTCGGACGTACCAAGAGACCCAGTACTTC; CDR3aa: CSAARTYQETQYF
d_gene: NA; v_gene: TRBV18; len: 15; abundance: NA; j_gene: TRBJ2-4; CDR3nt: TGTGCCAGCTCACCCAACGGGACACTAAAGAACATTCAGTACTTC; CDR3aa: CASSPNGTLKNIQYF
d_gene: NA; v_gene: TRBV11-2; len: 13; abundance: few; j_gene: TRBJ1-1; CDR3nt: TGTGCCAGCAGCTATACTCCGTCCACTGAAGCTTTCTTT; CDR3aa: CASSYTPSTEAFF
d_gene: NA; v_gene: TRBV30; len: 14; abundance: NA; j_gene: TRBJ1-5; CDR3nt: TGTGCCTGGGGTGGGAGTCTAGGCAATCAGCCCCAGCATTTT; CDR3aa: CAWGGSLGNQPQHF
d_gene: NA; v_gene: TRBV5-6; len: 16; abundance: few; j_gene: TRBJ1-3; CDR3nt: TGTGCCAGCAGCTTGGGATACAGCGGGGTCGGAAACACCATATATTTT; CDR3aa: CASSLGYSGVGNTIYF
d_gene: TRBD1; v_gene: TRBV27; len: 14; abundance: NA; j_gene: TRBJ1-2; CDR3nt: TGTGCCAGCAGTTTAGACAGGGCCCGCTATGGCTACACCTTC; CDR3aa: CASSLDRARYGYTF
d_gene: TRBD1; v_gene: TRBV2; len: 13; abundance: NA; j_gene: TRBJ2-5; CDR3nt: TGTGCCAGCAGTGGGGACAGCCAAGAGACCCAGTACTTC; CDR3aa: CASSGDSQETQYF